This entry describes one TCR beta chain. Original processing notes: Reference gene primer amplification yielded estimated nucleated cell counts. Method: immunoSEQ multiplex PCR; TCRdb's copy keeps in-frame clones and lacks some. From that table come the V and J calls and clone size; the DNA was used to work out D and trimming. The sample yields a few hundred thousand clones, about 85% seen once. The CDR3 is made up of 16 amino acids. The V gene end was trimmed by 4 bases and the J gene end by 1 base; junction bases not matched to a gene: 4. CDR1 SGHTA and CDR2 FQGNSA come from the germline V gene. The entry originates in a study of blood T cell repertoires in COVID-19. About the study: From the United States, Italy and Spain came samples of acute and convalescent COVID-19. In each case, the material was cDNA or gDNA derived from T cells, B-cell-depleted T cells, or PBMCs.

The source is a woman aged 18-30 years with acute or convalescent COVID-19. The gene calls are TRBV7-2 and TRBJ1-2, with TRBD1 identical over 12 bases. Sequencing used peripheral blood. CDR3: CASSSGQGALNYGYTF. CDR3 DNA sequence: TGTGCCAGCAGCTCGGGACAGGGGGCGCTTAACTATGGCTACACCTTC.